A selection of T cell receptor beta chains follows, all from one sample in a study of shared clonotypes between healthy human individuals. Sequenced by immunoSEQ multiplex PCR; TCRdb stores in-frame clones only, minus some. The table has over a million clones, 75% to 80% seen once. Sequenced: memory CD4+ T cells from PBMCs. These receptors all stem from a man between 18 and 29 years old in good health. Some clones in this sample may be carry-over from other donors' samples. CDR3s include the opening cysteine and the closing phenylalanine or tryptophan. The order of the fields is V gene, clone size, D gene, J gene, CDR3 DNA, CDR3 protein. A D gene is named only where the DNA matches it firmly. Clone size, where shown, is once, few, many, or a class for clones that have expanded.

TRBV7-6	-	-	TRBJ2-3	TGTGCCAGCAGCTTAGCGGGCCAAGATACGCAGTATTTT	CASSLAGQDTQYF
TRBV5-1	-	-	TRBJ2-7	TGCGCCAGCACGAAGGGTAGGGACTACGAGCAGTACTTC	CASTKGRDYEQYF
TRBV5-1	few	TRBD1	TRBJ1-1	TGCGCCAGCAGCTCGGCCGGGACAGGAGTTAACACTGAAGCTTTCTTT	CASSSAGTGVNTEAFF
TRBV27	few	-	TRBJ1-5	TGTGCCAGCAGTGTGGGACAAAATCAGCCCCAGCATTTT	CASSVGQNQPQHF
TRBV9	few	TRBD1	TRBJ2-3	TGTGCCAGCAGCCCTTCCTTGGGGGACAGGGGGCCAGATACGCAGTATTTT	CASSPSLGDRGPDTQYF
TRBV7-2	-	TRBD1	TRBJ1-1	TGTGCCAGCAGCGTCCAGGGGGCAACTGAAGCTTTCTTT	CASSVQGATEAFF
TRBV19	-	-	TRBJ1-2	TGTGCCAGTAGTATTCGGGAGGCTAACTATGGCTACACCTTC	CASSIREANYGYTF
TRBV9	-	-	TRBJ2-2	TGTGCCAGCAGCGTAGGTCCCGCAGGGGCTGCCGGGGAGCTGTTTTTT	CASSVGPAGAAGELFF
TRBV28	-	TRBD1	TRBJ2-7	TGTGCCAGCAGGTTATGGGGACAGGGAGGCGAGCAGTACTTC	CASRLWGQGGEQYF
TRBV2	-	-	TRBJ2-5	TGTGCCAGCAGTGACCGGGTGCGGGGTGTCTACTTC	CASSDRVRGVYF
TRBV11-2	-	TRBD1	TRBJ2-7	TGTGCCAGCAGCTCACCCCGGCAGGGGGCTGTGGAGCAGTACTTC	CASSSPRQGAVEQYF
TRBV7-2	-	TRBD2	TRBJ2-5	TGTGCCAGCAGCCGGACTAGCGGGGGACAAGAGACCCAGTACTTC	CASSRTSGGQETQYF
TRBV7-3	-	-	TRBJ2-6	TGTGCCAGCAGCTCAACCCGCTCTGGGGCCAACGTCCTGACTTTC	CASSSTRSGANVLTF
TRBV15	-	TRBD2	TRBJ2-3	TGTGCCACCAGCAGAATGCGGGAGGGTAATACGCAGTATTTT	CATSRMREGNTQYF
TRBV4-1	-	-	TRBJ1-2	TGCGCCAGCAGCCAAGCCCCGACAGTTATCAATGGCTACACCTTC	CASSQAPTVINGYTF
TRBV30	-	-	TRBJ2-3	TGTGCCTGGAGTCGGCAGGGTGAAGATACGCAGTATTTT	CAWSRQGEDTQYF
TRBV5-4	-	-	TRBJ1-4	TGTGCCAGCAGCCCCGGAACAGGGAAGGGGACCAAAAAACTGTTTTTT	CASSPGTGKGTKKLFF
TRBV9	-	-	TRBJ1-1	TGTGCCAGCAGCGTAAGTTCGGGGGCTGAAGCTTTCTTT	CASSVSSGAEAFF
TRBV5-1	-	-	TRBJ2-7	TGCGCCAGCAGCTTGGCCGACCCTACCTACGAGCAGTACTTC	CASSLADPTYEQYF
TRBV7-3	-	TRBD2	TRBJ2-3	TGTGCCAGCAGCTCGGGACTAGCGGTCGACACAGATACGCAGTATTTT	CASSSGLAVDTDTQYF
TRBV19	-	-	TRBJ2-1	TGTGCCAGTAGTCGAGGGACATTTCTTTACAATGAGCAGTTCTTC	CASSRGTFLYNEQFF
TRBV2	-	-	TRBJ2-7	TGTGCCAGCAGGGAGGACGGGTCCTACGAGCAGTACTTC	CASREDGSYEQYF
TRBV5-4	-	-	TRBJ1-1	TGTGCCAGCAGCTTGTTCAGGGGCTTCACTGAAGCTTTCTTT	CASSLFRGFTEAFF
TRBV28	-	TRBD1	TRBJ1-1	TGTGCCAGCAGCCACGGGACAGGTTGGGAGGCTGAAGCTTTCTTT	CASSHGTGWEAEAFF
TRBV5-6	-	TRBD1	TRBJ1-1	TGTGCCAGCAGCTTAGACAGGGGGGTGGACGCTTTCTTT	CASSLDRGVDAFF
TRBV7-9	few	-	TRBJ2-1	TGTGCCAGCAGCGACCGGACTGGCGGCTCCTACAATGAGCAGTTCTTC	CASSDRTGGSYNEQFF
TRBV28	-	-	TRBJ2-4	TGTGCCAGCAGCTCGGGTGGTTTTGCCAAAAACATTCAGTACTTC	CASSSGGFAKNIQYF
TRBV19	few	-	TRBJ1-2	TGTGCCAGTAGTCCCGGGACTACACCTAACTATGGCTACACCTTC	CASSPGTTPNYGYTF
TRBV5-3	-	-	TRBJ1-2	TGTGCCAGAAGCTCTCCGGGACAAAGTCATTTGAGCTACACCTTC	CARSSPGQSHLSYTF
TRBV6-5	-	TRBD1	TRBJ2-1	TGTGCCAGCAGTTCGACGGGACAGAGCTCCTACAATGAGCAGTTCTTC	CASSSTGQSSYNEQFF
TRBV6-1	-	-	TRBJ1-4	TGTGCCAGCCGTGTCTCAACTAATGAAAAACTGTTTTTT	CASRVSTNEKLFF
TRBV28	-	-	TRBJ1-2	TGTGCCAGCAGTTCCGATACCCCAGTGGGGGACTATGGCTACACCTTC	CASSSDTPVGDYGYTF
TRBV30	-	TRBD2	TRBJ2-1	TGTGCCTGGAGTCCGGGACTAGCTAATGAGCAGTTCTTC	CAWSPGLANEQFF
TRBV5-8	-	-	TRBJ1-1	TGTGCCAGCAGCCGTCTGGGTTGGTTGAACACTGAAGCTTTCTTT	CASSRLGWLNTEAFF
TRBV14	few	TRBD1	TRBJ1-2	TGTGCCAGCAGCCCCCACCTGACAGGGAGCTATGGCTACACCTTC	CASSPHLTGSYGYTF
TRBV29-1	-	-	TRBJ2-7	TGCAGTGGGGGCGGGAGACGGGAGCAGTACTTC	CSGGGRREQYF
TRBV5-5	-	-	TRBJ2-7	TGTGCCGGCAGCGCTGGACGGTCCGACGAGCAGTACTTC	CAGSAGRSDEQYF
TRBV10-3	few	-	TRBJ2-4	TGTGCCTTCTGGAGGGCCAAAAACATTCAGTACTTC	CAFWRAKNIQYF
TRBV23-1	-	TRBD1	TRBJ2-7	TGCGCCAGCATGGGGTTAGGGACAGGGGTTGACGAGCAGTACTTC	CASMGLGTGVDEQYF
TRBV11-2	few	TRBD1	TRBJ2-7	TGTGCCAGCAGCTTAGGTGGGACAGGGCCCTACGAGCAGTACTTC	CASSLGGTGPYEQYF
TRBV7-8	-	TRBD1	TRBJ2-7	TGTGCCAGCAGCTCAACCCCACTCGGACAGGTTCCCTACGAGCAGTACTTC	CASSSTPLGQVPYEQYF
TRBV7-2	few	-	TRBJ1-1	TGTGCCAGCAGTGTAACAGGCTCCATGAACACTGAAGCTTTCTTT	CASSVTGSMNTEAFF
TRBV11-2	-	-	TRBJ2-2	TGTGCCAGCAGCAGAAGACTACTTTCAAGGGACGGGGAGCTGTTTTTT	CASSRRLLSRDGELFF
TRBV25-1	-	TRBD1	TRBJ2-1	TGTGCCAGCAGGTCGACAGGGGGCTCCTACAATGAGCAGTTCTTC	CASRSTGGSYNEQFF
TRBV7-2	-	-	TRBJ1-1	TGTGCCAGCAGCTTCCTTCCGAACACTGAAGCTTTCTTT	CASSFLPNTEAFF
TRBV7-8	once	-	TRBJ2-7	TGTGCCAGCAGCACCAGCAGGGAGGCAACCTACGAGCAGTACTTC	CASSTSREATYEQYF
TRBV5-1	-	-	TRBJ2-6	TGCGCCAGCAGCTTGGGGCCTGCTGGGGCCAACGTCCTGACTTTC	CASSLGPAGANVLTF
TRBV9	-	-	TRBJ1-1	TGTGCCAGCAGCGTAGGACGGATGAACACTGAAGCTTTCTTT	CASSVGRMNTEAFF
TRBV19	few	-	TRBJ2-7	TGTGCCAGTAGTCTGGGTCTCCCACCCTACGAGCAGTACTTC	CASSLGLPPYEQYF
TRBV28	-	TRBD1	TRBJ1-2	TGTGCCACCGAGTTACAGGGGGGCTATGGCTACACCTTC	CATELQGGYGYTF
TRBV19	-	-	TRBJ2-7	TGTGCCAGTAACCCGGACCGCTGGGGGAGGGAGCAGTACTTC	CASNPDRWGREQYF
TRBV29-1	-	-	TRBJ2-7	TGCAGCGTTGTTAAGGGCCCAGACTACGAGCAGTACTTC	CSVVKGPDYEQYF
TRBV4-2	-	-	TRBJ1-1	TGTGCCAGCAGCCAAGAAGGAAGGGGGGGGACTGAAGCTTTCTTT	CASSQEGRGGTEAFF
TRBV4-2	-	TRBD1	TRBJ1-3	TGTGCCAGCAGCCAAGGGGGGGTCAGGACAGGCGAAAACACCATATATTTT	CASSQGGVRTGENTIYF
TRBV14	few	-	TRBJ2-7	TGTGCCAGCAGCCAAGGGCGTAGGGGGAGGTCCTACGAGCAGTACTTC	CASSQGRRGRSYEQYF
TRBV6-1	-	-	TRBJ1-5	TGTGCCAGCAGTGAAATACAGGGTAGGGCCAATCAGCCCCAGCATTTT	CASSEIQGRANQPQHF
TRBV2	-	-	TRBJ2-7	TGTGCCAGCCGGCCAACAGGGCAGGAGGACGAGCAGTACTTC	CASRPTGQEDEQYF